Following are 4 T cell receptor beta chains from one sample sequenced in a study of patients and donors after allogeneic stem cell transplantation. MiXCR, run by TCRdb on the RT-PCR reads, gives a single entry per CDR3 protein. The profile shows under 30,000 distinct CDR3 sequences, 40% to 45% of them singletons. Sequencing was done on a sample of blood, either unsorted or a sorted T cell fraction (not recorded which). Receptor source: a human donor who was either an allogeneic HSCT recipient or a stem cell or donor lymphocyte infusion donor (not recorded which). It is not recorded whose cells these are; they may come from a transplant donor.

This clonotype was seen once. The chain couples TRBV28 to TRBJ1-5; 7 nucleotides align to TRBD1. The germline V gene encodes CDR1 MDHEN and CDR2 SYDVKM. The junction had 14 bases not matched to a gene; V was cut back by 6 bases and J by 6 bases. This CDR3 region has 16 residues. CDR3 bases: TGTGCCAGCAGAACCTCCCGGGACAGCTCCTTTCAGCCCCAGCATTTT. Translating gives CASRTSRDSSFQPQHF.

The rearrangement links TRBV29-1 to TRBJ2-3; tentative D call: TRBD1 (5 bases). CDR1 is SQVTM, CDR2 ANQGSEA, per germline. The CDR3 length is 14 residues. Trimming removed 4 bases at V and 0 bases at J, with 11 bases between. The CDR3 here is CSVGGRSSTDTQYF. The CDR3 DNA is TGCAGCGTTGGGGGCAGGTCTAGCACAGATACGCAGTATTTT.

The rearrangement uses TRBV7-2 and TRBJ2-4; D remains unclear. The CDR3 loop spans 14 amino acids. Trimming pared 1 base from V and 7 bases from J, leaving 11 bases between. Germline V CDR1 and CDR2: SGHTA, FQGNSA. The CDR3 region has the DNA TGTGCCAGCAGCTTAGGGTCTCCGGGTAACATTCAGTACTTC. Residues: CASSLGSPGNIQYF.

In its sample, this clonotype was seen once. V is TRBV7-3 and J is TRBJ2-3; possible D gene TRBD2, 6 bases. The V gene's germline CDR1 is SGHTA and CDR2 FQGTGA. This CDR3 is 15 amino acids long. Trimming pared 2 bases from V and 1 base from J, leaving 10 bases between. CDR3 residues: CASSLRRGGTDTQYF. The DNA for the CDR3 is TGTGCCAGCAGCTTACGGAGGGGTGGCACAGATACGCAGTATTTT. Variable domain in full (rest from reference TRBV7-3 and TRBJ2-3): GAGVSQTPSNKVTEKGKYVELRCDPISGHTALYWYRQSLGQGPEFLIYFQGTGAADDSGLPNDRFFAVRPEGSVSTLKIQRTERGDSAVYLCASSLRRGGTDTQYFGPGTRLTVL.